What follows is one T cell receptor beta chain and its context. The sample holds a few counts of this clonotype. Its antigen has not been determined. No quality values exist for individual bases; no much larger clone is one base distant. The data were obtained in a study of human T cells and chemical hapten exposure (dated by TCRdb to about 2021). With regard to the full study: For sensitization, 2% DPC in acetone was applied to a 2 cm by 2 cm area of upper inner arm skin. The libraries were sequenced as a pool, and the TCR yield per sample differed mostly because of small variations in library volumes within the pool. Blood for TCR sequencing was provided by twenty-nine alopecia patients at one to four time points (pre-sensitization, 2, 6 and 24 weeks). Most of the patients in the cohort were female, and the cohort covered alopecia areata with under or over 50% scalp involvement, alopecia totalis and alopecia universalis. Patch testing was performed on the upper back with Finn chambers containing 0.01% DPC, and the patch tests were scored after 6 days according to International Contact Dermatitis Research Group standards. Peripheral blood TCR repertoire changes were tracked in vivo in alopecia patients during primary and secondary sensitization to the hapten diphenylcyclopropenone (DPC). Blood samples were taken from patients before sensitization (week 0) and at 2, 6 and about 24 weeks after DPC sensitization. Patients additionally received weekly therapeutic DPC doses to the scalp throughout the roughly 25-week study period.

The time point label, read with the paper, signifies: patch test 1, 2 weeks after DPC sensitization. The sample's treatment or condition label, in plain terms: therapeutic diphenylcyclopropenone sensitization with weekly scalp DPC. Blood at each patch-test visit was drawn before the patch test was applied. Patients were considered eligible if aged 18 to 70, diagnosed with alopecia and deemed suitable for DPC therapy, and patients were excluded if pregnant. Total RNA was extracted from unfractionated whole blood that had been collected in Tempus Blood RNA tubes. Taken from the germline V gene, the CDR1 and CDR2 loops are MNHEY and SVGEGT. Spanning cysteine to phenylalanine, the CDR3 consists of 14 amino acids. Only the CDR3 region is kept as DNA, spanning 42 bases read in frame from base 1. The trim is 5 bases for V and 8 bases for J, with a gap of 16 bases between the germline ends. Broad study findings and their caveats: A positive correlation was found between the number of PT1 expanded TCRs and patch test score, with significance reached at thresholds 8, 16 and 32 but not 4. Repeated subsampling changed both the strength of the expansion versus patch-test correlation and the threshold at which that correlation became significant. Significantly more large CDR3 similarity clusters were formed by expanded TCRs than by pre-sensitization or healthy control sets, consistent with antigen-driven responses. Because every patient had alopecia, a presumed autoimmune disease, the patients' immune response might differ from that of healthy individuals. No change with DPC sensitization was found in the number of TCRs above 1 in 1000 frequency, and no evidence of global repertoire structure alterations was found.

Libraries were constructed by RACE. The run used a NextSeq 500. During library preparation, unique molecular identifiers were attached to individual cDNA molecules so that TCRs could be counted in a quantitative, reproducible way. For every blood RNA sample, sequencing covered both the TCR alpha and TCR beta chains. The authors' pipeline ran thus. The median number of TCRs per sample was 85,000 to 100,000, ranging from 23,224 to 690,600. The Decombinator software suite was used to annotate the V, J and CDR3 of the TCR reads. For PS versus PT1 abundance plots, all samples were subsampled to the same number of TCRs (28,000). TCRs were defined as expanded if absent before sensitization and observed at least eight times at the 2-week time point. The public reads were reanalyzed by TCRdb: fastp trimming at Q25, MiXCR alignment, in-frame beta chains only. Identical CDR3 proteins give one entry, which carries the most common genes and DNA. The V and J calls were not made by the authors but by TCRdb's processing. The sample yields about 99,000 distinct CDR3 sequences; over 10% were counted once. The top ten clonotypes cover over 2% of the sample.

The clonotype was recovered from a middle-aged woman with alopecia areata. Some clones in this sample may be carry-over from other donors' samples. Sample: whole blood, taken in connection with sensitization to the hapten diphenylcyclopropenone (DPC). Rearrangement joined TRBV6-2 or TRBV6-3 to TRBJ2-1; the D gene identity is not certain. The CDR3 in this case is CASSPAQDFHEQFF. The sequenced DNA is TGTGCCAGCAGTCCGGCCCAGGATTTTCATGAGCAGTTCTTC.